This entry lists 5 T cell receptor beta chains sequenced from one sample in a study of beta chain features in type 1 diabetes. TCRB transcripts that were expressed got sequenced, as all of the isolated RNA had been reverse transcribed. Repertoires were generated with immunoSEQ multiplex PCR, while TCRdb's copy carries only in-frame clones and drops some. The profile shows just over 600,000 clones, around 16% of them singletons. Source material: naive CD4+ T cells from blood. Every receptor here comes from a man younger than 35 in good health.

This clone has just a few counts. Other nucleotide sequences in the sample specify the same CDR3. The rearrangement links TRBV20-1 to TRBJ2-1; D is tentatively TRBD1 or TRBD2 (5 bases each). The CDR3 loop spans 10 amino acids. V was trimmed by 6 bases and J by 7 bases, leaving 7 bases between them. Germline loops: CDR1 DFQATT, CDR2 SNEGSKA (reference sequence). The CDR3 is CSAWGNEQFF. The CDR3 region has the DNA TGCAGTGCATGGGGGAATGAGCAGTTCTTC.

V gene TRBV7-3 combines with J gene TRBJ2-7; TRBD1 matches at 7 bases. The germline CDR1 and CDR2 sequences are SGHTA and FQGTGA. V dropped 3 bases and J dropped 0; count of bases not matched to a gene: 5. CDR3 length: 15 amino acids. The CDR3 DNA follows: TGTGCCAGCAGCTTCTCGGGACAGCACTCCTACGAGCAGTACTTC. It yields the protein CASSFSGQHSYEQYF.

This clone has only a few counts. The CDR3 protein is CASSPGQVPDTQYF. CDR3 nucleotides: TGTGCCAGCTCACCGGGACAGGTCCCAGATACGCAGTATTTT. This rearrangement joins TRBV18 to TRBJ2-3; 8 bases line up with TRBD1. With 3 bases clipped from V and 4 bases from J, the junction kept 3 bases outside the gene matches. The germline gives CDR1 KGHSH, CDR2 LQKENI. CDR3 length: 14 amino acids.

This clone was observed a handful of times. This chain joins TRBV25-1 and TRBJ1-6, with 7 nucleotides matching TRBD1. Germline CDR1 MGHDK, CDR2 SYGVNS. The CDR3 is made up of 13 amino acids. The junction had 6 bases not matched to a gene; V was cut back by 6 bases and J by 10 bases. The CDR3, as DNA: TGTGCCAGCAGGGGCAGGGGGAACTCACCCCTCCACTTT. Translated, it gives CASRGRGNSPLHF. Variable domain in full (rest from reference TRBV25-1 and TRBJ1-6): EADIYQTPRYLVIGTGKKITLECSQTMGHDKMYWYQQDPGMELHLIHYSYGVNSTEKGDLSSESTVSRIRTEHFPLTLESARPSHTSQYLCASRGRGNSPLHFGNGTRLTVT.

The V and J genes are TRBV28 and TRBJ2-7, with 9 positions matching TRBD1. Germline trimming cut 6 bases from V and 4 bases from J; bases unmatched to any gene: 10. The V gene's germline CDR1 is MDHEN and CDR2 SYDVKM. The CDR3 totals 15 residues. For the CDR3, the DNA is TGTGCCAGCAGGCGACCGGGACAGGGCCAATACGAGCAGTACTTC. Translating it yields CASRRPGQGQYEQYF.